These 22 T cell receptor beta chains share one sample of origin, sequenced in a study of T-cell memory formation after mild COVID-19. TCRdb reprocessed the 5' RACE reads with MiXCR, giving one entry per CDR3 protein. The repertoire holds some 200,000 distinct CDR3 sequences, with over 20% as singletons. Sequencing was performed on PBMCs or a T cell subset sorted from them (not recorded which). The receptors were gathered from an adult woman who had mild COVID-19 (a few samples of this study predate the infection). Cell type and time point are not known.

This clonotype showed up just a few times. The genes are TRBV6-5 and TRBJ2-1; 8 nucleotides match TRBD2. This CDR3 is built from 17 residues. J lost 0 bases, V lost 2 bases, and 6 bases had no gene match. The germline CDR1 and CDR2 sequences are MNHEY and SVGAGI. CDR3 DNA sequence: TGTGCCAGCAGTTACGAGCGGGGGTTGAGCTCCTACAATGAGCAGTTCTTC. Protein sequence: CASSYERGLSSYNEQFF.

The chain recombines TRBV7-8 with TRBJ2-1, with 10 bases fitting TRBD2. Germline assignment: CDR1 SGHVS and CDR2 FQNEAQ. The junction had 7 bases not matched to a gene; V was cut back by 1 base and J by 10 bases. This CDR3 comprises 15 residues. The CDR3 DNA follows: TGTGCCAGCAGCTTAGTGGCTAGCGGGGGCCGGGAGCAGTTCTTC. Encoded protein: CASSLVASGGREQFF.

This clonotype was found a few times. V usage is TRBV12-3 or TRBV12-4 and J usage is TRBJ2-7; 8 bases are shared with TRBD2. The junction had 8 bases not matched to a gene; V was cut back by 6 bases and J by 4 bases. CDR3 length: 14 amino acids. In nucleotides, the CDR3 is TGTGCCAGCAGGGAATTCGGGGGGGCTTACGAGCAGTACTTC. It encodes CASREFGGAYEQYF.

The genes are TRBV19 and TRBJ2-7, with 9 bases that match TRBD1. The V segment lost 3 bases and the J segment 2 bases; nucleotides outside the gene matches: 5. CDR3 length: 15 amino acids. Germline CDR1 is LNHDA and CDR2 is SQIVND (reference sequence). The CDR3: CASSMEQGAAYEQYF. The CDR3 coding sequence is TGTGCCAGTAGTATGGAACAGGGGGCAGCCTACGAGCAGTACTTC.

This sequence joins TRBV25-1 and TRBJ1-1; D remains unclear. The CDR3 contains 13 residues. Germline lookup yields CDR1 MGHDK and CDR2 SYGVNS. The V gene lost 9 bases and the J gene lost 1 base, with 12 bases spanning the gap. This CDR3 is CASRGSRNTEAFF. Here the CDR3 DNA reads TGTGCCAGTCGGGGTTCGAGGAACACTGAAGCTTTCTTT.

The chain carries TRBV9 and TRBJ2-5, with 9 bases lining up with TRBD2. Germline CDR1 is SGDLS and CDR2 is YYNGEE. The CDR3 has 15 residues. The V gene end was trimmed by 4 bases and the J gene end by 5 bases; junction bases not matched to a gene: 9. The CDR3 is CASSRGTSPVETQYF. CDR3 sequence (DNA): TGTGCCAGCAGCAGGGGGACTAGCCCGGTGGAGACCCAGTACTTC.

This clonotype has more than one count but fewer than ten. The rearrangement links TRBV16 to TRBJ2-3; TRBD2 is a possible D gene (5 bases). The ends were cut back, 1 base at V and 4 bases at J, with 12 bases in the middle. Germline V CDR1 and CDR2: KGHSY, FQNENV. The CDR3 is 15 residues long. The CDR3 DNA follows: TGTGCCAGCAGCCAATTTGGCGGAGGTTCAGATACGCAGTATTTT. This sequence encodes CASSQFGGGSDTQYF.

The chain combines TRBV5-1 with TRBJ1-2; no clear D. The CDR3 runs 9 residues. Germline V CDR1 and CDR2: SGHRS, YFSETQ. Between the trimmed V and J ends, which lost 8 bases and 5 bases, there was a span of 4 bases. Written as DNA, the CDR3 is TGCGCCAGGCAATATGGCTACACCTTC. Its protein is CARQYGYTF.

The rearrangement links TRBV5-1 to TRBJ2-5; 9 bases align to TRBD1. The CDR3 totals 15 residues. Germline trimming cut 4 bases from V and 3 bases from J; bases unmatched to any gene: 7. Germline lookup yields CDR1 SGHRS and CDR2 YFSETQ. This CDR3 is CASSPGQGLEETQYF. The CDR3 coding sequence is TGCGCCAGCAGCCCGGGACAGGGTTTAGAAGAGACCCAGTACTTC.

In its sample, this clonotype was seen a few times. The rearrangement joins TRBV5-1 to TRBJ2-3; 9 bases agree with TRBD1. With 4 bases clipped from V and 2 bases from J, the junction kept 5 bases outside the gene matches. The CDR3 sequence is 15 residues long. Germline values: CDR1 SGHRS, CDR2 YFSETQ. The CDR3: CASSQGTGNTDTQYF. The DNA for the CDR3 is TGCGCCAGCAGCCAGGGGACAGGGAACACAGATACGCAGTATTTT.

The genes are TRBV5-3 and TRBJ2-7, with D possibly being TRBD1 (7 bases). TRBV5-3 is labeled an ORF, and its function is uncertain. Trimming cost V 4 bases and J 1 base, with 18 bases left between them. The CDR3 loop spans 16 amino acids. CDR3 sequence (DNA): TGTGCCAGAAGCCCGGGGGACAGCCCTAAATCCTACGAGCAGTACTTC. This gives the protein CARSPGDSPKSYEQYF.

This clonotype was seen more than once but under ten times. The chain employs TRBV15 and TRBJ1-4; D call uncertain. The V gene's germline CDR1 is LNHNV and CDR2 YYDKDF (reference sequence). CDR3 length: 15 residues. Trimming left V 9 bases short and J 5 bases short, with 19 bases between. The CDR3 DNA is TGTGCCACGTCAATCGTCTTTTCGGGGAATGAAAAACTGTTTTTT. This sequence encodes CATSIVFSGNEKLFF.

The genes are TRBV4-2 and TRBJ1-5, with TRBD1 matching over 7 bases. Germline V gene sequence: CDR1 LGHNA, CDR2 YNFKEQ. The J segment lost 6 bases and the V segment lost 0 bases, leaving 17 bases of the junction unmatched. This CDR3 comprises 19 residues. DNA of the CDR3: TGTGCCAGCAGCCAAGATCGAAACAGGGGAGGACTCGGGGGTCAGCCCCAGCATTTT. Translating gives CASSQDRNRGGLGGQPQHF.

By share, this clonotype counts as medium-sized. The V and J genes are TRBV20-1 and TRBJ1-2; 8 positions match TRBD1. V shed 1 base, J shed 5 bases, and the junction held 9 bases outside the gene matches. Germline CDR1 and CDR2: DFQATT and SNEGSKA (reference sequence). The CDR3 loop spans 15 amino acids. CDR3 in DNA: TGCAGTGCTAGAGTAGAGGACAGGGTTGGATATGGCTACACCTTC. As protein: CSARVEDRVGYGYTF.

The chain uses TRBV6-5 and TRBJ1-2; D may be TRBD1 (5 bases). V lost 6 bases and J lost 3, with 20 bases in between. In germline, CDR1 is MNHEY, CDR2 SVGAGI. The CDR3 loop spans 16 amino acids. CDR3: CASRAGGGGKDYGYTF. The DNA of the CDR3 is TGTGCCAGCAGAGCTGGTGGCGGGGGTAAAGACTATGGCTACACCTTC.

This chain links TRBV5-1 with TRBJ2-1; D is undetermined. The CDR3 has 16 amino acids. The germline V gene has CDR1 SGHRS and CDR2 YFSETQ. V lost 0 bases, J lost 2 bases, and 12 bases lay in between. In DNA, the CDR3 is TGCGCCAGCAGCTTGGGTGAGCGAGTACCCTACAATGAGCAGTTCTTC. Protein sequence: CASSLGERVPYNEQFF.

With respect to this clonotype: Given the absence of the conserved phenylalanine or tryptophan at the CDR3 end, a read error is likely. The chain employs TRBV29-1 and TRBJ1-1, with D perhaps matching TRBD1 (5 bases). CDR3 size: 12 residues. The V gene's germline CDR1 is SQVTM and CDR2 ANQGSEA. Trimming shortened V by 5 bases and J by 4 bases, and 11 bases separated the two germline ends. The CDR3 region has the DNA TGCAGCGTTAATCTGGGGGGCACTGAAGCTTTCTAT. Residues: CSVNLGGTEAFY.

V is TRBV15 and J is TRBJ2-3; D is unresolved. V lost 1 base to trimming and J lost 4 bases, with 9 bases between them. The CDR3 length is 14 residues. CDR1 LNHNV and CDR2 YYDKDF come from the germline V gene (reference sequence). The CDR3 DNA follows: TGTGCCACCAGCAGAGCCAACGCCGCAGATACGCAGTATTTT. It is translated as CATSRANAADTQYF.

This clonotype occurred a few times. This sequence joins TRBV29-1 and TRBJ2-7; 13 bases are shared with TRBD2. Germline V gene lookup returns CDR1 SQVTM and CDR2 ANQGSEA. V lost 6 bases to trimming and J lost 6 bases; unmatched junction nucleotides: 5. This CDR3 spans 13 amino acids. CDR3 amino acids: CSVLLAGGPEQYF. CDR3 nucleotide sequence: TGCAGCGTCTTACTAGCGGGAGGGCCCGAGCAGTACTTC.

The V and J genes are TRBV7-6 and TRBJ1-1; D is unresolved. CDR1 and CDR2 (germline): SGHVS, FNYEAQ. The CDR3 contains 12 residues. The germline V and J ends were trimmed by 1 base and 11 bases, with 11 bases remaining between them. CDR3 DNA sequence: TGTGCCAGCAGCTTAGACGGATTGAGGGCTTTCTTT. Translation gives CASSLDGLRAFF.

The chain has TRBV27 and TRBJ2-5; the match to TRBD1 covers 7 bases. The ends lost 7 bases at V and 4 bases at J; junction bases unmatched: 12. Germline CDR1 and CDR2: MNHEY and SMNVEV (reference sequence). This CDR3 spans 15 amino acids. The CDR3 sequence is CASISGTHRGETQYF. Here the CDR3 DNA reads TGTGCCAGCATTTCCGGGACCCACAGGGGAGAGACCCAGTACTTC.

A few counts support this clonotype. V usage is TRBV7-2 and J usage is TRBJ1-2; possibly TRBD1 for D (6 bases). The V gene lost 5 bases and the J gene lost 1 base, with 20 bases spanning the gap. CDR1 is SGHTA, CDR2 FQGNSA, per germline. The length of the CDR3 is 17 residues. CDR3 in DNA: TGTGCCAGCAGCCTCTGGTGGGGGGCGCCTGGTAACTATGGCTACACCTTC. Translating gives CASSLWWGAPGNYGYTF. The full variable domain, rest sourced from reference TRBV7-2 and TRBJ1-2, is GAGVSQSPSNKVTEKGKDVELRCDPISGHTALYWYRQSLGQGLEFLIYFQGNSAPDKSGLPSDRFSAERTGGSVSTLTIQRTQQEDSAVYLCASSLWWGAPGNYGYTFGSGTRLTVV.